This passage covers 5 T cell receptor beta chains from one sample sequenced in a study of radiotherapy plus CTLA-4 blockade in lung cancer. Generated by immunoSEQ multiplex PCR, the TCRdb table keeps only in-frame clones and is missing some. The sample lists 95,000 to 150,000 clones, around 89% seen once, with approximately 7.2% in the top ten. Sequencing used peripheral blood, obtained from a patient treated with radiotherapy plus ipilimumab. These receptors all stem from a human donor with non-small cell lung cancer that progressed on radiotherapy plus ipilimumab.

The rearrangement links TRBV7-3 to TRBJ2-1; 13 bases map to TRBD2. There are 19 residues in the CDR3. V lost 7 bases to trimming and J lost 8 bases; unmatched junction nucleotides: 20. Germline CDR1 is SGHTA and CDR2 is FQGTGA. This chain's CDR3 is CASTAGGQCPGLAGYEQFF. CDR3 coding DNA: TGTGCCAGCACCGCAGGGGGACAGTGTCCGGGACTAGCGGGATATGAGCAGTTCTTC.

The chain combines TRBV5-3 with TRBJ2-5, with TRBD2 identical over 8 bases. Being an ORF, TRBV5-3 has a function that is uncertain. After removal of 2 bases from V and 2 bases from J, the junction contained 5 bases not matched to a gene. This CDR3 region has 15 residues. The CDR3 sequence: CARSFTGGQQETQYF. CDR3 nucleotides: TGTGCCAGAAGCTTCACGGGAGGGCAACAAGAGACCCAGTACTTC.

This sequence joins TRBV7-3 and TRBJ2-3; D is perhaps TRBD2 (6 bases). The V gene lost 5 bases and the J gene lost 0 bases, with 12 bases spanning the gap. The germline V gene encodes CDR1 SGHTA and CDR2 FQGTGA. The CDR3 has 15 amino acids. The CDR3 DNA sequence: TGTGCCAGCAGCGTTAGCGGTTCTAGCACAGATACGCAGTATTTT. Translated: CASSVSGSSTDTQYF. Together with reference TRBV7-3 and TRBJ2-3, the CDR3 gives the full variable domain: GAGVSQTPSNKVTEKGKYVELRCDPISGHTALYWYRQSLGQGPEFLIYFQGTGAADDSGLPNDRFFAVRPEGSVSTLKIQRTERGDSAVYLCASSVSGSSTDTQYFGPGTRLTVL.

The rearrangement uses TRBV5-4 and TRBJ1-6; D call uncertain. Germline CDR1 reads SGHNT; CDR2 reads YYREEE (reference sequence). V shed 3 bases and J shed 6 bases, with 7 bases lying between them. This CDR3 is built from 13 residues. CDR3 loop: CASSSEINSPLHF. The CDR3 nucleotides are TGTGCCAGCAGCTCCGAGATTAATTCACCCCTCCACTTT.

Note on this clone: No conserved phenylalanine or tryptophan is present at the end of the CDR3, so a read error is the likely explanation. The chain uses TRBV5-1 and TRBJ1-2; no definite D call. Looked up from germline, CDR1 is SGHRS and CDR2 is YFSETQ. Trimming stripped 3 bases from V and 9 bases from J, with 15 bases between. This CDR3 is 13 amino acids long. This CDR3 reads CASSSQIRDRYTL. The CDR3 DNA reads TGCGCCAGCAGCTCCCAGATTCGGGATCGCTACACCCTC.